The rows below give T cell receptor beta chains drawn from one sample of a study of cytomegalovirus exposure and HLA in healthy donors. Sequencing used immunoSEQ multiplex PCR; TCRdb keeps in-frame clones, though not all of them. The table shows approximately 110,000 clones, with 77% occurring only once. The sequenced sample consisted of PBMCs. The receptor source for this set is a woman aged 40 to 50 in good health and CMV-seropositive. CDR3s include the opening cysteine and the closing phenylalanine or tryptophan. Each record gives: CDR3 protein, CDR3 DNA, clone size, V gene, D gene, J gene. D genes are given only for firm matches. The size of a clone is reported for some rows only, either as once, few or many, or as a class for expanded clones.

CSVEAGTSAYNEQFF	TGCAGCGTTGAAGCCGGGACTAGCGCGTACAATGAGCAGTTCTTC	NA	TRBV29-1	TRBD2	TRBJ2-1
CASSTTELNTGELFF	TGTGCCAGCTCCACGACAGAGTTAAACACCGGGGAGCTGTTTTTT	NA	TRBV18	NA	TRBJ2-2
CASSPLSGSSTSGANVLTF	TGTGCCAGCAGCCCACTTAGCGGGAGCTCTACTTCTGGGGCCAACGTCCTGACTTTC	NA	TRBV9	TRBD2	TRBJ2-6
CASENVGSYEQYF	TGTGCCAGTGAGAACGTCGGGTCCTACGAGCAGTACTTC	once	TRBV2	NA	TRBJ2-7
CASSLGQGAGANVLTF	TGTGCTAGCAGCTTAGGTCAGGGGGCTGGGGCCAACGTCCTGACTTTC	few	TRBV7-7	TRBD1	TRBJ2-6
CASSTGTSGTYEQYF	TGTGCCAGCAGTACTGGGACTAGCGGAACCTACGAGCAGTACTTC	NA	TRBV6-5	TRBD2	TRBJ2-7
CASSTQVLEKLFF	TGTGCCAGCAGCACCCAGGTGTTGGAAAAACTGTTTTTT	once	TRBV7-2	NA	TRBJ1-4
CATSRSRDSQSTGELFF	TGTGCCACCAGCAGATCCAGGGACAGCCAATCCACCGGGGAGCTGTTTTTT	NA	TRBV15	TRBD1	TRBJ2-2
CASSLWDRGPGANVLTF	TGTGCCAGCAGCTTATGGGACAGGGGGCCCGGGGCCAACGTCCTGACTTTC	NA	TRBV7-8	TRBD1	TRBJ2-6
CASSVGSGQTYEQYF	TGTGCCAGCAGCGTAGGTAGCGGGCAAACCTACGAGCAGTACTTC	NA	TRBV9	TRBD2	TRBJ2-7
CASSVGLAGTEQYF	TGTGCCAGCAGCGTAGGCCTAGCGGGAACCGAGCAGTACTTC	once	TRBV9	TRBD2	TRBJ2-7
CASSLTNYEQYF	TGTGCCAGCAGCTTAACTAACTACGAGCAGTACTTC	NA	TRBV5-5	NA	TRBJ2-7
CASSHRVHGANVLTF	TGTGCCAGCAGCCACAGGGTTCATGGGGCCAACGTCCTGACTTTC	NA	TRBV5-6	NA	TRBJ2-6
CASRGRGNYGYTF	TGTGCCAGCAGGGGCAGGGGGAACTATGGCTACACCTTC	NA	TRBV6-5	TRBD1	TRBJ1-2
CASSYAGEQYF	TGTGCCAGCAGTTACGCGGGCGAGCAGTACTTC	few	TRBV6-1	NA	TRBJ2-7
CAISASGQGIGGYTF	TGTGCCATCAGTGCCTCTGGACAGGGAATCGGGGGCTACACCTTC	once	TRBV10-3	TRBD1	TRBJ1-2
CASSAAGTGDYEQYF	TGTGCCAGCAGCGCCGCGGGGACAGGGGACTACGAGCAGTACTTC	NA	TRBV9	TRBD1	TRBJ2-7
CASSSLLAGGPDTQYF	TGTGCCAGCAGCTCCTTACTAGCGGGAGGGCCAGATACGCAGTATTTT	NA	TRBV28	TRBD2	TRBJ2-3
CASSYAGGNREQYF	TGTGCCAGCAGTTACGCAGGGGGGAACCGCGAGCAGTACTTC	NA	TRBV6-6	NA	TRBJ2-7
CASKLAGNTHNEQFF	TGTGCCAGCAAACTAGCGGGCAACACACACAATGAGCAGTTCTTC	NA	TRBV6-1	TRBD2	TRBJ2-1
CASSLGAPSYEQYF	TGTGCCAGCAGCCTAGGGGCCCCATCCTACGAGCAGTACTTC	NA	TRBV7-3	NA	TRBJ2-7
CASRKGNRVGHEQYF	TGTGCCAGCAGGAAGGGGAACAGGGTGGGCCACGAGCAGTACTTC	NA	TRBV2	NA	TRBJ2-7
CASSPLPPRTSGTYEQYF	TGTGCCAGCTCACCCCTTCCCCCCAGGACTAGCGGAACCTACGAGCAGTACTTC	NA	TRBV18	TRBD2	TRBJ2-7
CASISGLMYEQYF	TGTGCCAGCATCTCGGGACTGATGTACGAGCAGTACTTC	NA	TRBV6-1	NA	TRBJ2-7
CASSFRDRGQIGANVLTF	TGTGCCAGCAGCTTCCGGGACAGGGGGCAGATTGGGGCCAACGTCCTGACTTTC	NA	TRBV9	TRBD1	TRBJ2-6
CASSQGITQSYGYTF	TGCGCCAGCAGCCAAGGAATAACACAGTCCTATGGCTACACCTTC	NA	TRBV4-1	NA	TRBJ1-2
CASSFRLVLNTGELFF	TGTGCCAGCAGTTTTAGGCTAGTATTGAACACCGGGGAGCTGTTTTTT	NA	TRBV28	NA	TRBJ2-2
CASSTGGASYGYTF	TGTGCCAGTAGTACCGGGGGGGCCTCTTATGGCTACACCTTC	NA	TRBV19	NA	TRBJ1-2
CAWSPKPYRGEKLFF	TGTGCCTGGAGTCCGAAACCCTATAGGGGTGAAAAACTGTTTTTT	few	TRBV30	NA	TRBJ1-4
CAISASRQEYYEQYF	TGTGCCATCAGTGCTTCTCGACAGGAGTACTACGAGCAGTACTTC	NA	TRBV10-3	NA	TRBJ2-7
CASSVEAYLSYEQYF	TGTGCCAGCAGTGTAGAGGCCTACCTTTCCTACGAGCAGTACTTC	NA	TRBV6-1	NA	TRBJ2-7
CASSKGQGADTQYF	TGTGCCAGCAGTAAGGGACAGGGGGCCGATACGCAGTATTTT	NA	TRBV6-6	TRBD1	TRBJ2-3
CASRLGSANEQFF	TGTGCCAGCAGACTGGGGAGCGCCAATGAGCAGTTCTTC	NA	TRBV28	NA	TRBJ2-1
CASSDVAGGQETQYF	TGTGCCAGCAGTGACGTAGCGGGGGGACAAGAGACCCAGTACTTC	few	TRBV2	TRBD2	TRBJ2-5
CASSPILAGGRSEQFF	TGTGCCAGCAGCCCTATCTTAGCGGGAGGGAGGAGTGAGCAGTTCTTC	few	TRBV7-6	TRBD2	TRBJ2-1
CASSQGGYRETQYF	TGTGCCAGCAGCCAAGGAGGGTATCGAGAGACCCAGTACTTC	NA	TRBV4-1	NA	TRBJ2-5
CASSGGQLYEQYF	TGTGCCAGCAGCGGGGGACAGTTATACGAGCAGTACTTC	once	TRBV5-5	TRBD1	TRBJ2-7
CASSDSGGSGQPQHF	TGTGCCAGTAGTGATTCAGGGGGCTCAGGGCAGCCCCAGCATTTT	NA	TRBV19	TRBD1	TRBJ1-5
CASSSMTGGGYGYTF	TGTGCCAGCAGCTCGATGACGGGGGGCGGCTATGGCTACACCTTC	NA	TRBV5-4	NA	TRBJ1-2
CASSSPTDPSSYEQYF	TGTGCCAGCAGCTCACCGACAGACCCTAGCTCCTACGAGCAGTACTTC	NA	TRBV7-9	NA	TRBJ2-7
CASSLTLSGRVSYNEQFF	TGCGCCAGCAGCTTGACCCTTAGCGGGAGAGTCTCCTACAATGAGCAGTTCTTC	once	TRBV5-1	TRBD2	TRBJ2-1
CASRLVMGRLAENEQFF	TGTGCCAGCAGATTAGTTATGGGCCGACTAGCCGAAAATGAGCAGTTCTTC	NA	TRBV11-2	TRBD2	TRBJ2-1
CASGRNTGELFF	TGTGCCAGCGGCAGAAACACCGGGGAGCTGTTTTTT	NA	TRBV28	NA	TRBJ2-2
CASSPRIAPSSYEQYF	TGTGCCAGCTCACCACGAATAGCGCCGAGCTCCTACGAGCAGTACTTC	NA	TRBV18	NA	TRBJ2-7
CASSLVLAGRNTGELFF	TGTGCCAGCAGCTTGGTACTAGCGGGGAGAAACACCGGGGAGCTGTTTTTT	NA	TRBV7-9	TRBD2	TRBJ2-2
CASSPLGPGGNTIYF	TGTGCCAGCAGTCCACTGGGCCCTGGGGGAAACACCATATATTTT	NA	TRBV28	NA	TRBJ1-3
CASSFNLQGSDTQYF	TGCGCCAGCAGCTTCAACCTACAGGGCTCAGATACGCAGTATTTT	NA	TRBV5-1	NA	TRBJ2-3
CASSSDSNYGYTF	TGCGCCAGCAGCTCGGACAGCAACTATGGCTACACCTTC	once	TRBV5-1	NA	TRBJ1-2
CASSVRDSSYEQYF	TGTGCCAGCAGCGTCCGGGACAGTTCCTACGAGCAGTACTTC	NA	TRBV7-8	TRBD1	TRBJ2-7
CASSLAGAESYEQYF	TGTGCCAGCAGCCTAGCGGGAGCGGAATCCTACGAGCAGTACTTC	many	TRBV7-9	TRBD2	TRBJ2-7
CASSRGLALRQYNEQFF	TGCGCCAGCAGTCGTGGACTAGCTCTGAGGCAATACAATGAGCAGTTCTTC	NA	TRBV5-1	TRBD2	TRBJ2-1
CASSPGQGSFYGYTF	TGCGCCAGCAGCCCGGGACAGGGGAGTTTCTATGGCTACACCTTC	NA	TRBV5-1	TRBD1	TRBJ1-2
CASSVVFMSVGCTFRGEGNQPQHF	TGTGCCAGCAGCGTAGTTTTTATGAGTGTGGGCTGCACATTCAGGGGAGAAGGGAATCAGCCCCAGCATTTT	NA	TRBV9	NA	TRBJ1-5
CASSVGLRTVPSPLHF	TGTGCCAGCAGTGTGGGGCTACGGACAGTCCCTTCACCCCTCCACTTT	once	TRBV6-1	NA	TRBJ1-6
CASSSGESTHNEKLFF	TGCGCCAGCAGCTCAGGGGAATCTACCCATAATGAAAAACTGTTTTTT	NA	TRBV4-1	NA	TRBJ1-4
CASSRTSGTYNEQFF	TGTGCCAGCAGTAGGACTAGCGGGACCTACAATGAGCAGTTCTTC	few	TRBV28	TRBD2	TRBJ2-1
CASSQDWAGTALDEQFF	TGTGCCAGCAGCCAAGATTGGGCGGGAACTGCTCTAGATGAGCAGTTCTTC	NA	TRBV14	NA	TRBJ2-1
CASSKDRVRNTEAFF	TGTGCCAGTAGTAAGGACAGGGTAAGGAACACTGAAGCTTTCTTT	NA	TRBV19	TRBD1	TRBJ1-1
CASTDRGFSNQPQHF	TGTGCCAGTACTGACAGGGGGTTTAGCAATCAGCCCCAGCATTTT	few	TRBV19	TRBD1	TRBJ1-5
CASSLASGTDTQYF	TGTGCCAGCAGCTTAGCTTCGGGCACAGATACGCAGTATTTT	once	TRBV7-9	NA	TRBJ2-3